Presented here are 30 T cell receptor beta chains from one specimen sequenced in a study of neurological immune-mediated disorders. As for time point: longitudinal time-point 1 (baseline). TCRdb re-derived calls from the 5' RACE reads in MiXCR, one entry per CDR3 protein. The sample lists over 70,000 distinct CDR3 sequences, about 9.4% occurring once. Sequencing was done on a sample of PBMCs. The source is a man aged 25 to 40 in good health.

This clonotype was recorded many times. The CDR3 nucleotides read TGCGCCAGCAGCTTGGACCCCCCGTTGGAGACCCAGTACTTC. Encoded protein: CASSLDPPLETQYF. This chain uses TRBV5-1 with TRBJ2-5, with D uncertain. In germline, CDR1 is SGHRS, CDR2 YFSETQ. Trimming stripped 0 bases from V and 5 bases from J, with 11 bases between. The CDR3 runs 14 residues.

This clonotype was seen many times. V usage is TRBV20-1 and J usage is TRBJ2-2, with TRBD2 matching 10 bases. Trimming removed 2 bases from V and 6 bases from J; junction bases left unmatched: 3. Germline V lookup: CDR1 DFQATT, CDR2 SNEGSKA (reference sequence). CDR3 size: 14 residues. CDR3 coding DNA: TGCAGTGCTAGATTAAGCGGGAGGGCCGGGGAGCTGTTTTTT. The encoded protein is CSARLSGRAGELFF.

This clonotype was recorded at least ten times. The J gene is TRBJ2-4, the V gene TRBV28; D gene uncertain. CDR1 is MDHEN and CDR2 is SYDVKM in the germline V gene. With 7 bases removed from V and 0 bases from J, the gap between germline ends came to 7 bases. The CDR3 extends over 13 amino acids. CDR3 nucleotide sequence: TGTGCCAGCACTTGGGGAGCCAAAAACATTCAGTACTTC. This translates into CASTWGAKNIQYF.

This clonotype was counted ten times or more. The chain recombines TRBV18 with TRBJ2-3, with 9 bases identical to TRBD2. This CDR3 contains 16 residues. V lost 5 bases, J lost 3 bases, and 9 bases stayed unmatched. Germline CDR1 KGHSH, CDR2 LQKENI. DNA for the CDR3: TGTGCCAGCTCATTGGGGATAGCGGGAGCAACAGATACGCAGTATTTT. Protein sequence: CASSLGIAGATDTQYF.

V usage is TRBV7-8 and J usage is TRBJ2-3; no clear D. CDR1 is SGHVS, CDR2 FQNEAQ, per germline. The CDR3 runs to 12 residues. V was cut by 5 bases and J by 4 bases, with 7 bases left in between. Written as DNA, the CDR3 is TGTGCCAGCAGCAAGGCCGCAGATACGCAGTATTTT. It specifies CASSKAADTQYF.

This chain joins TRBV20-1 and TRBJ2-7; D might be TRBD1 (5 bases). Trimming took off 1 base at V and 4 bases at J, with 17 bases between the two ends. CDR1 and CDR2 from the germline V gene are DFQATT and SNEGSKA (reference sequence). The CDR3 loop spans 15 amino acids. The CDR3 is CSARVDRGPLYEQYF. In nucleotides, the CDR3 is TGCAGTGCTAGAGTAGACAGAGGACCGTTATACGAGCAGTACTTC.

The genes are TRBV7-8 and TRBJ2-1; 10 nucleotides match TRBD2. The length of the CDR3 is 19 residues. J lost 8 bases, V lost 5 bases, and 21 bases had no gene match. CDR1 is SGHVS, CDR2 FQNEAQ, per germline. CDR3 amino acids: CASSIAGTSVLREGYEQFF. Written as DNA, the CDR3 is TGTGCCAGCAGCATTGCCGGGACTAGCGTCCTGAGAGAGGGGTATGAGCAGTTCTTC.

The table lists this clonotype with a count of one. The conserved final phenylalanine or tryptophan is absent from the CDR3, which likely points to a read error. In DNA, the CDR3 is TGCGCCAGCAGTGAGTCGATCCGGCTAGAGGGAGCAAACATTCAGTACTTA. Residues: CASSESIRLEGANIQYL. The V and J genes are TRBV10-2 and TRBJ2-4, with D tentatively TRBD2 (5 bases). Between the trimmed V and J ends, which lost 0 bases and 6 bases, there was a span of 18 bases. This CDR3 contains 17 residues. Looked up from germline, CDR1 is WSHSY and CDR2 is SAAADI.

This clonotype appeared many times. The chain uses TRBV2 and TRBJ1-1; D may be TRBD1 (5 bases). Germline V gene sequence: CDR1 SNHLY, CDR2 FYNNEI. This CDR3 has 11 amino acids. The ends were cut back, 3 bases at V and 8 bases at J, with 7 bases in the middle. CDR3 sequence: CASSDTGEAFF. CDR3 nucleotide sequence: TGTGCCAGCAGTGACACAGGAGAAGCTTTCTTT.

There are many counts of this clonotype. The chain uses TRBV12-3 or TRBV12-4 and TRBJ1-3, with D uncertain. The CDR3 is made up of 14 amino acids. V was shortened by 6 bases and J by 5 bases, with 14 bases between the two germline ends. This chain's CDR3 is CASRPTRARNTIYF. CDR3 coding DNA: TGTGCCAGCAGACCGACGAGGGCGAGAAACACCATATATTTT.

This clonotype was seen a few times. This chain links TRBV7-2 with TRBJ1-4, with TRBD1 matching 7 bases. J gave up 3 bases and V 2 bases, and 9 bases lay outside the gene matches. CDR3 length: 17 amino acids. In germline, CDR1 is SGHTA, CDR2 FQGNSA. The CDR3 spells CASSLPLGQAANEKLFF. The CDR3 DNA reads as TGTGCCAGCAGCTTACCCTTAGGACAGGCTGCTAATGAAAAACTGTTTTTT.

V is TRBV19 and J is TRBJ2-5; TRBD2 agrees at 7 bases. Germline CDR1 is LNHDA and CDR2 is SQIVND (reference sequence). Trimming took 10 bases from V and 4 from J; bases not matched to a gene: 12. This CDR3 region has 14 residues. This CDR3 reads CATSSTGLRETQYF. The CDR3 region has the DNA TGTGCCACCTCATCCACGGGACTACGAGAGACCCAGTACTTC. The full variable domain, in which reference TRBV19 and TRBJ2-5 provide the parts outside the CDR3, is DGGITQSPKYLFRKEGQNVTLSCEQNLNHDAMYWYRQDPGQGLRLIYYSQIVNDFQKGDIAEGYSVSREKKESFPLTVTSAQKNPTAFYLCATSSTGLRETQYFGPGTRLLVL.

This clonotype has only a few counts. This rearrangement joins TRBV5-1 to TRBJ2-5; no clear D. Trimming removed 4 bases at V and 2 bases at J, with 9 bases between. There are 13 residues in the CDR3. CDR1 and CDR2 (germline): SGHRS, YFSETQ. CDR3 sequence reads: CASSPRPQETQYF. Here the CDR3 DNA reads TGCGCCAGCAGCCCCCGACCGCAAGAGACCCAGTACTTC.

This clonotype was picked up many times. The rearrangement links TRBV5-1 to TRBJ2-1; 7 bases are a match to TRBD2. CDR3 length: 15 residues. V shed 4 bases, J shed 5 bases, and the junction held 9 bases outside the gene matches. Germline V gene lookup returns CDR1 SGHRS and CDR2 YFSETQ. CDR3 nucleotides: TGCGCCAGCAGCGTTGCCCCGGGGGGTAACAATGAGCAGTTCTTC. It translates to CASSVAPGGNNEQFF.

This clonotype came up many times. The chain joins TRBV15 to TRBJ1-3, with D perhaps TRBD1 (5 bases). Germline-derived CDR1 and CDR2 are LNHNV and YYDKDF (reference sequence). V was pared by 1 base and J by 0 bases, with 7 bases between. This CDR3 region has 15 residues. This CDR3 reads CATSRARVSGNTIYF. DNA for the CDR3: TGTGCCACCAGCAGAGCCAGGGTCTCTGGAAACACCATATATTTT. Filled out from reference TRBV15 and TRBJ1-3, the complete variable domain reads DAMVIQNPRYQVTQFGKPVTLSCSQTLNHNVMYWYQQKSSQAPKLLFHYYDKDFNNEADTPDNFQSRRPNTSFCFLDIRSPGLGDTAMYLCATSRARVSGNTIYFGEGSWLTVV.

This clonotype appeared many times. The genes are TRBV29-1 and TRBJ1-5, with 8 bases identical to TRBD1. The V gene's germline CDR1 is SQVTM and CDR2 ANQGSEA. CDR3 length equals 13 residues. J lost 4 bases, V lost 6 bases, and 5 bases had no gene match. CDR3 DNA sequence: TGCAGCGTACAGGACAGGGAAAATCAGCCCCAGCATTTT. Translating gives CSVQDRENQPQHF.

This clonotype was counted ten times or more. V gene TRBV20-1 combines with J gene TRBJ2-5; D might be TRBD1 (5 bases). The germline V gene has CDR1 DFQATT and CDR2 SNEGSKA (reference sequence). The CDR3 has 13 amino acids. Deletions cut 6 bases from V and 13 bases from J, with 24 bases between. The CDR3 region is CSATDAARDSSYF. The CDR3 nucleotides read TGCAGTGCAACAGACGCGGCCAGGGATAGTTCGTACTTC.

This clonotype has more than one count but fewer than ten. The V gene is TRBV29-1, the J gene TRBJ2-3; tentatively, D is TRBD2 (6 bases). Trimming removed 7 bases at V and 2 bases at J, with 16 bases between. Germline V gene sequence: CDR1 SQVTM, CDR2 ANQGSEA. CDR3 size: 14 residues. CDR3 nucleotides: TGCAGCGGGTGGGGTAGCGGCTCCACAGATACGCAGTATTTT. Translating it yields CSGWGSGSTDTQYF.

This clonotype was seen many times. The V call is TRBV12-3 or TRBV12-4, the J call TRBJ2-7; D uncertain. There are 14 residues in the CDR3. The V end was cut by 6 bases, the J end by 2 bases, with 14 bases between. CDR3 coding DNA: TGTGCCAGCAGACCCGGCGACGGACCCTACGAGCAGTACTTC. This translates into CASRPGDGPYEQYF.

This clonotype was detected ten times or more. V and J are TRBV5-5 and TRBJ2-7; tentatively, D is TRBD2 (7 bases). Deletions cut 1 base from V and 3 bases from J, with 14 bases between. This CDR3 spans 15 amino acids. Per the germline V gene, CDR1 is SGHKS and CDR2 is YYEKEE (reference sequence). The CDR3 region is CASSLQGTIRYEQYF. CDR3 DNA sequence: TGTGCCAGCAGCTTGCAGGGGACTATCCGCTACGAGCAGTACTTC.

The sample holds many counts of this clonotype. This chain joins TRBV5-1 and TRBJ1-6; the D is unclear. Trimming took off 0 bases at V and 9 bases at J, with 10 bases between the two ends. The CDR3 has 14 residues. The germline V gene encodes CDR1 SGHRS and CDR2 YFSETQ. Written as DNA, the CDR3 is TGCGCCAGCAGCTTGGCAGGAATGGGTTCACCCCTCCACTTT. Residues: CASSLAGMGSPLHF. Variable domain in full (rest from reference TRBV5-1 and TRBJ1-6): KAGVTQTPRYLIKTRGQQVTLSCSPISGHRSVSWYQQTPGQGLQFLFEYFSETQRNKGNFPGRFSGRQFSNSRSEMNVSTLELGDSALYLCASSLAGMGSPLHFGNGTRLTVT.

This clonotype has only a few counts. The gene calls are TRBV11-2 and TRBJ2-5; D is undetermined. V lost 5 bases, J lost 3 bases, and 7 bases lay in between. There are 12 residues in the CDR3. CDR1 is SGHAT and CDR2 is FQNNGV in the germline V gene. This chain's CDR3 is CASSPSEETQYF. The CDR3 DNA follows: TGTGCCAGCAGCCCCAGTGAAGAGACCCAGTACTTC.

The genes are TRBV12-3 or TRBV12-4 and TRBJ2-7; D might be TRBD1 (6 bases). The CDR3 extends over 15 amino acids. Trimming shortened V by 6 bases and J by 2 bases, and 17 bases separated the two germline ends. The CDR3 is CASRKLGTSTYEQYF. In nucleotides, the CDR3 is TGTGCCAGCAGAAAACTCGGGACAAGTACCTACGAGCAGTACTTC.

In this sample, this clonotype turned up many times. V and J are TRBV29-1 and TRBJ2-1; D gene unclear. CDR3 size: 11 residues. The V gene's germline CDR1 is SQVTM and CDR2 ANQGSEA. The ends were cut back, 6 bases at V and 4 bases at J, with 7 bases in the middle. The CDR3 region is CSVVAYNEQFF. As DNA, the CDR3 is TGCAGCGTAGTAGCTTACAATGAGCAGTTCTTC.

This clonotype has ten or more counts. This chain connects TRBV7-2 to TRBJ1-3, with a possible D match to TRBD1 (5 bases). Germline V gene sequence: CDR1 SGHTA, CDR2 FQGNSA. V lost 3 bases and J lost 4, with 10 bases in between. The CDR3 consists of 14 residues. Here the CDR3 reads CASSLVGAGNTIYF. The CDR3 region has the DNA TGTGCCAGCAGCTTGGTAGGGGCAGGAAACACCATATATTTT.

CDR3 region: CASSRLTPSTDTQYF. The CDR3 DNA reads as TGTGCCAGCAGTCGACTCACTCCTAGCACAGATACGCAGTATTTT. This chain connects TRBV12-3 or TRBV12-4 to TRBJ2-3; the D is unclear. Trimming pared 5 bases from V and 0 bases from J, leaving 12 bases between. This CDR3 has 15 amino acids.

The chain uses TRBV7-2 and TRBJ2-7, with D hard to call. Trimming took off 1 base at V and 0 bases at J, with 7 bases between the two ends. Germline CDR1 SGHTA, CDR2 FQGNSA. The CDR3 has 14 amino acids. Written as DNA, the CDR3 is TGTGCCAGCAGCTTAGTTGTCGACTCCTACGAGCAGTACTTC. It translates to CASSLVVDSYEQYF.

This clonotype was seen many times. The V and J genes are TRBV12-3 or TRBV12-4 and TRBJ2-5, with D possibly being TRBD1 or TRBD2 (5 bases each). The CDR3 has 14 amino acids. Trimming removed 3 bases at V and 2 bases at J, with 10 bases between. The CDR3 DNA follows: TGTGCCAGCAGTTTTCAGGGACCTCAAGAGACCCAGTACTTC. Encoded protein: CASSFQGPQETQYF.

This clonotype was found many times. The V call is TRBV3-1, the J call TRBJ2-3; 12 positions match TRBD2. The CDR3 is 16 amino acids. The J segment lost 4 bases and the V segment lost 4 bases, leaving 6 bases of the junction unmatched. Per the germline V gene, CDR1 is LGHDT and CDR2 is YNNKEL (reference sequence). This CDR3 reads CASSPETSGSADTQYF. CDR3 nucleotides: TGTGCCAGCAGCCCCGAGACTAGCGGGAGTGCAGATACGCAGTATTTT.

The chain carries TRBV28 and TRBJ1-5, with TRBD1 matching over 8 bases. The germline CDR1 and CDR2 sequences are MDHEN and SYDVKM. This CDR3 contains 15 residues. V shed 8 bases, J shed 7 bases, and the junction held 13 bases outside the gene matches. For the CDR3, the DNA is TGTGCCAGCTTGACGGACAGGGTCGTAGGGCAGCCCCAGCATTTT. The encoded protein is CASLTDRVVGQPQHF.